The clone carrying this T cell receptor (beta chain) was recorded many times. V was pared by 5 bases and J by 6 bases, with 8 bases of the junction left unmatched. CDR3 size: 15 residues. Blood and skin TCR RNA was reverse transcribed with alpha and beta constant primers. Using its own MiXCR run on the UMI-ligation and nested PCR reads, TCRdb lists one record per CDR3 protein. Of 15,000 to 20,000 distinct CDR3 sequences listed, 7.5% to 10% are singletons. The source of the sample is a study of naive and memory T cell subsets. Treatment denoted: skin biopsy from PPD injection site in Mantoux-positive individual. Unsorted total RNA, about 1 to 1000 ng, was DNase treated before reverse transcription.

The source was skin, collected from a tuberculin skin test site. This TCR came from an adult in good health. J is TRBJ2-1 and V is TRBV12-3 or TRBV12-4; TRBD2 matches 9 bases. CDR3 in amino acids: CASSGSGSRGNEQFF. As DNA, the CDR3 is TGTGCCAGCAGTGGTAGCGGGAGCAGGGGCAATGAGCAGTTCTTC.